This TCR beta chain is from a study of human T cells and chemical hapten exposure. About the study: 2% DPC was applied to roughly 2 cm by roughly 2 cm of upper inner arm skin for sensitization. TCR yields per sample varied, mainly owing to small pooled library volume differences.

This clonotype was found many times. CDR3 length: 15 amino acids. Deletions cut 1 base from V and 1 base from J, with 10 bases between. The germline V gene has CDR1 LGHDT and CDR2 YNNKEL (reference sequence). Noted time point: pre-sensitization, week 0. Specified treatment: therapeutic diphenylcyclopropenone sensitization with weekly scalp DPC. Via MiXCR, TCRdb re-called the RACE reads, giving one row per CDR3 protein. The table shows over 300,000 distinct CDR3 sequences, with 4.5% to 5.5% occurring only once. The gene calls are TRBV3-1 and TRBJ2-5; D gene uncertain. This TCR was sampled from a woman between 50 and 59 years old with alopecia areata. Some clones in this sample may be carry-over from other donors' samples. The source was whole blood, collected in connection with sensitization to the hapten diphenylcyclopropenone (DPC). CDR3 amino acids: CASSQVLVSQETQYF. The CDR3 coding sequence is TGTGCCAGCAGCCAAGTATTGGTCAGCCAAGAGACCCAGTACTTC.